The rows below give T cell receptor beta chains drawn from one sample of a study of blood T cell repertoires in COVID-19. Sequencing was performed with immunoSEQ multiplex PCR; in TCRdb, only in-frame clones are kept and a portion is missing. The sample records over 150,000 clones, roughly 72% being singletons. Sequenced input: peripheral blood. Receptors were obtained from an elderly woman with acute or convalescent COVID-19. The CDR3 runs from the conserved cysteine through the conserved F or W. A D gene is named only where the DNA matches it firmly. Clone size is given for some rows only: seen once, a few or many times, or a class if the clone is expanded.

TRBJ1-4 13 TRBV21-1 NA NA TGTGCCAGCAGCAAAAGACGGGGTGAAAAACTGTTTTTT CASSKRRGEKLFF
TRBJ2-2 16 TRBV4-2 TRBD2 NA TGTGCCAGCAGCCCGCGACTAGCGGGAGTTGCCGGGGAGCTGTTTTTT CASSPRLAGVAGELFF
TRBJ2-3 15 TRBV7-2 TRBD2 NA TGTGCCAGCAGCGCCACTAGCGCCAGCACAGATACGCAGTATTTT CASSATSASTDTQYF
TRBJ2-5 14 TRBV3-1/TRBV3-2 NA NA TGTGCCAGCAGCCAAATGACGGGCGGGGAGACCCAGTACTTC CASSQMTGGETQYF
TRBJ1-3 17 TRBV7-2 TRBD1 NA TGTGCCAGCAGCACCCGGGACAGGGGCCCCTTGTCGAACACCATATATTTT CASSTRDRGPLSNTIYF
TRBJ2-1 19 TRBV6-2/TRBV6-3 TRBD1 NA TGTGCCAGCAGTTCCCACGGGACAGGGGCCCACACCACAAACAATGAGCAGTTCTTC CASSSHGTGAHTTNNEQFF
TRBJ1-1 13 TRBV2 TRBD1 NA TGTGCCAGCAGTCCAGGGGGCTTCACTGAAGCTTTCTTT CASSPGGFTEAFF
TRBJ1-3 19 TRBV7-6 NA NA TGTGCCAGCAGCTTAACCGCAGGTGGTGGCTACGGCTCTGGAAACACCATATATTTT CASSLTAGGGYGSGNTIYF
TRBJ1-2 15 TRBV19 NA NA TGTGCCAGTAGTATAGTTGACAGCTTGGACTATGGCTACACCTTC CASSIVDSLDYGYTF
TRBJ2-5 14 TRBV5-4 NA few TGTGCCAGCAGCTTGGACGGGTGGAGGGAGACCCAGTACTTC CASSLDGWRETQYF
TRBJ2-7 16 TRBV13 TRBD2 NA TGTGCCAGCAGCTTGGTGAGCGGGGGGCAATCCTACGAGCAGTACTTC CASSLVSGGQSYEQYF
TRBJ2-5 15 TRBV5-4 NA NA TGTGCCAGCAGGGCCGGGGGGCAACCTCAGGAGACCCAGTACTTC CASRAGGQPQETQYF
TRBJ1-1 17 TRBV13 TRBD1 NA TGTGCCAGCAGCAAATTGACAGGGTTCAAAAAATTTCCTGAAGCTTTCTTT CASSKLTGFKKFPEAFF